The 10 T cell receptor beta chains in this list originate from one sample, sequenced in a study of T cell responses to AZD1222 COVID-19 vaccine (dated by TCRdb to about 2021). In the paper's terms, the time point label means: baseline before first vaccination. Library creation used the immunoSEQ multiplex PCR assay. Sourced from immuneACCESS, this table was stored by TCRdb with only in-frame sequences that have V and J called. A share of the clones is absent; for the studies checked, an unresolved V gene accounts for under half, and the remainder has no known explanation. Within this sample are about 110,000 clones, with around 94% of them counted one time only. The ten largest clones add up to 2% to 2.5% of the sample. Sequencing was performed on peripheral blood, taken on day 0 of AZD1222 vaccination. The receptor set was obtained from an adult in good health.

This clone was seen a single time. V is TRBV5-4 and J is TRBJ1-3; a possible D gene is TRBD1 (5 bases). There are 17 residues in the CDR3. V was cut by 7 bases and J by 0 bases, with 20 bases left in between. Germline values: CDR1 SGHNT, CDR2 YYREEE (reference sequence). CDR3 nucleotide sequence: TGTGCCAGCCACCAGGGTTCCGCCCTTAGCTCTGGAAACACCATATATTTT. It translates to CASHQGSALSSGNTIYF.

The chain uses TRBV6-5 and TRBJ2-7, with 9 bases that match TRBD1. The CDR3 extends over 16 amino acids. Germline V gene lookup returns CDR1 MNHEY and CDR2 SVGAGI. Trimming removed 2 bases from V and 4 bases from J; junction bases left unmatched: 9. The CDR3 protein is CASSYQPPGQGYEQYF. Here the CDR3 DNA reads TGTGCCAGCAGTTACCAACCTCCGGGACAGGGATACGAGCAGTACTTC.

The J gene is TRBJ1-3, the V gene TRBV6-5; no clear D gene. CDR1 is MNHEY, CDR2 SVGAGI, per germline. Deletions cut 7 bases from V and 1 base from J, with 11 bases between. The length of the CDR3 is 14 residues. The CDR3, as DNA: TGTGCCAGCACCCCTACGGGATCTGGAAACACCATATATTTT. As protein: CASTPTGSGNTIYF.

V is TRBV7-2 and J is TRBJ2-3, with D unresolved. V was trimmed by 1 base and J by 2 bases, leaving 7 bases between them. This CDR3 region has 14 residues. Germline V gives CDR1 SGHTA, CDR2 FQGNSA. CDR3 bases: TGTGCCAGCAGCTTAGGCTCGAACACAGATACGCAGTATTTT. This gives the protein CASSLGSNTDTQYF.

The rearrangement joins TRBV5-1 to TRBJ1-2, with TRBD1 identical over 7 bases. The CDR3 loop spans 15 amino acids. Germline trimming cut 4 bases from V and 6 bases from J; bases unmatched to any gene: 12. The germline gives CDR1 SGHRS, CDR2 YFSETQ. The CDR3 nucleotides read TGCGCCAGCAGCCGATTCTACAGGGGATCCAATGGCTACACCTTC. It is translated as CASSRFYRGSNGYTF. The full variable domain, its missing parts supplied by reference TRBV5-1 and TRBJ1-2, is KAGVTQTPRYLIKTRGQQVTLSCSPISGHRSVSWYQQTPGQGLQFLFEYFSETQRNKGNFPGRFSGRQFSNSRSEMNVSTLELGDSALYLCASSRFYRGSNGYTFGSGTRLTVV.

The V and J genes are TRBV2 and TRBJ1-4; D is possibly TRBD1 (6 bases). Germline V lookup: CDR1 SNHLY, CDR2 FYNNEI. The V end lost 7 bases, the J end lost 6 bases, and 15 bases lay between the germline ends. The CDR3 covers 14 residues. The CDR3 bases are TGTGCCAGCACCCGGGACAAAGGGTATGAAAAACTGTTTTTT. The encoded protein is CASTRDKGYEKLFF.

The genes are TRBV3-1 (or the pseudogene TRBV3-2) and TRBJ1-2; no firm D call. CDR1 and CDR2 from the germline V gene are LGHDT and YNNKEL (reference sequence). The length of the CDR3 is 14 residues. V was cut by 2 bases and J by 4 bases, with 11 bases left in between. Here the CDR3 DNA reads TGTGCCAGCAGCCAAATGACGGGGAGCTATGGCTACACCTTC. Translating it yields CASSQMTGSYGYTF.

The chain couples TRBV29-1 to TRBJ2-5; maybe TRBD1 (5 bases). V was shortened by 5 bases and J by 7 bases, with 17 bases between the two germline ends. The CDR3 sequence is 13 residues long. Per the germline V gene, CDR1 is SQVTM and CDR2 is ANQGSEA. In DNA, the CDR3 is TGCAGCGTTAATACAGGCGGTACGGGGACCCAGTACTTC. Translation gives CSVNTGGTGTQYF.

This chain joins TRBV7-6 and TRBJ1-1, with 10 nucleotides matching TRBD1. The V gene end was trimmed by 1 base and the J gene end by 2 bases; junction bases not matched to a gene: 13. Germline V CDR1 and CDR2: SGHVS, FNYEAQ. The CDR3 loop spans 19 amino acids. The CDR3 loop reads CASSLVLGAGQGRNTEAFF. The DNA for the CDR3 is TGTGCCAGCAGCTTAGTTCTAGGGGCGGGACAGGGGAGAAACACTGAAGCTTTCTTT.

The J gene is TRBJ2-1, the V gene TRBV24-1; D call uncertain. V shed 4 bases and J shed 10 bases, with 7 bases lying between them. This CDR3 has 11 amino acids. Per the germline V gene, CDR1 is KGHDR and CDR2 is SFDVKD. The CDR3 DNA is TGTGCCACCAGTGAATATCGGGAGCAGTTCTTC. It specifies CATSEYREQFF.